This T cell receptor beta chain stems from a study of T cells in Graves' hyperthyroidism and ophthalmopathy. Germline V gene lookup returns CDR1 SEHNR and CDR2 FQNEAQ (reference sequence). V dropped 5 bases and J dropped 2; count of bases not matched to a gene: 12. The CDR3 runs 17 residues. From RNA transcripts, TCR beta CDR3 regions were amplified. The study used the HTBI primer set for a first-round RT-PCR of the TCR CDR3. MiXCR, run by TCRdb on the multiplex PCR reads, gives a single entry per CDR3 protein. The repertoire has 250,000 to 350,000 distinct CDR3 sequences, roughly 20% of them found once; the top ten carry around 64%.

This clonotype was sampled from a man aged 25-45 years with Graves' ophthalmopathy. Material for sequencing was blood. This rearrangement joins TRBV7-9 to TRBJ2-3; 8 bases align to TRBD1. CDR3 amino acids: CASSRTRTGRATDTQYF. In nucleotides, the CDR3 is TGTGCCAGCAGCAGAACCCGGACAGGGCGGGCCACAGATACGCAGTATTTT.